This T cell receptor beta chain was identified in a study of T cells in Graves' hyperthyroidism and ophthalmopathy. Turning to the study itself: Blood was drawn when the patient was first diagnosed and still untreated. Study observations and caveats: Most thyroid-expanded clonotypes above 0.001 were also found in blood.

Uncontrolled infection, other autoimmune disease, pregnancy or lactation barred patients from enrollment. RNA transcripts gave rise to amplified TCR beta CDR3 regions. HTBI primers were the set used in a first-round RT-PCR of the TCR CDR3. TCRdb passed the multiplex PCR reads through MiXCR, listing each CDR3 protein once. The sample holds about 360,000 distinct CDR3 sequences, about 13% seen once. The sample holds many counts of this clonotype. The target antigen is unknown. Sample: blood. The clonotype originates from a woman aged 18-29 years with Graves' hyperthyroidism.

The CDR3: CASSSPWEQYF. The CDR3 DNA reads as TGTGCCAGCAGCTCACCGTGGGAGCAGTACTTC. This chain links TRBV7-3 with TRBJ2-7; D is ambiguous. CDR3 length: 11 amino acids. V lost 4 bases and J lost 7, with 8 bases in between. The germline V gene encodes CDR1 SGHTA and CDR2 FQGTGA.